The clone carrying this T cell receptor beta chain appeared once. Its antigen is undetermined. V was cut by 5 bases and J by 3 bases, with 13 bases left in between. Germline CDR1 ENHRY, CDR2 SYGVKD. This CDR3 has 14 amino acids. Surgery without prior neoadjuvant therapy was the treatment of the selected pancreatic ductal adenocarcinoma patients. This record belongs to a study of T cells in pancreatic ductal adenocarcinoma. Study-wide points: Enrichment of CD45RO+ effector over naive T cells in tumors may bias clonality.

Profiled with immunoSEQ multiplex PCR; TCRdb holds only in-frame clones, not every one. There are about 5,000 clones in the sample; about 88% occur only once, and 5.9% lies in the top ten. Sample: pancreatic tumor tissue. The receptor was isolated from a human donor with pancreatic ductal adenocarcinoma. V and J are TRBV10-3 and TRBJ1-1; perhaps TRBD1 as D (6 bases). CDR3 in DNA: TGTGCCATCAGTCTACAGGGCGGGGACACTGAAGCTTTCTTT. Translated, it gives CAISLQGGDTEAFF.